The clone carrying this T cell receptor (beta chain) was counted between two and nine times. Its antigen is unidentified. TCRdb recomputed calls from the 5' RACE reads with MiXCR, one row per CDR3 protein. This sample has about 270,000 distinct CDR3 sequences; over 15% occur once, and the top ten carry roughly a fifth. The sample belongs to a study of T-cell memory formation after mild COVID-19. Study-level points and caveats: There was a balanced CD4/CD8 profile in clones contracting day 15 to 85, and later expanders leaned CD4+.

Trimming cost V 7 bases and J 0 bases; bases outside gene matches: 8. This CDR3 spans 15 amino acids. Germline loops: CDR1 SEHNR, CDR2 FQNEAQ (reference sequence). The sample taken for sequencing was PBMCs or a T cell subset sorted from them (not recorded which). J is TRBJ1-2 and V is TRBV7-9; TRBD1 matches at 7 bases. The clonotype comes from a young man who had mild COVID-19 (a few samples of this study predate the infection). Cell type and time point are not known. Here the CDR3 DNA reads TGTGCCAGCAACGACAGGGAAATAGCTAACTATGGCTACACCTTC. Its translation is CASNDREIANYGYTF.